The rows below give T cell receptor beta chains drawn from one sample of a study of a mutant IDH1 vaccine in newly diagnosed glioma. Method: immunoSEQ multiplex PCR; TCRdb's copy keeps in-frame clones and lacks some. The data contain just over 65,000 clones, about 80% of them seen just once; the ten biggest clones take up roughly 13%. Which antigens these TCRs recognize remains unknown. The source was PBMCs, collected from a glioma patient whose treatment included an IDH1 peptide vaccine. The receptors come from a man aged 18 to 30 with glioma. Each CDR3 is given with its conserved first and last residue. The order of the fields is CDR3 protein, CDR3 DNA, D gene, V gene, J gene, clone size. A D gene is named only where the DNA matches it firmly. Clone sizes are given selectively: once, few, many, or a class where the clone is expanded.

CDR3 protein: CADQEVNTEAFF
CDR3 DNA: TGTGCCGACCAGGAGGTGAACACTGAAGCTTTCTTT
D gene: -
V gene: TRBV2
J gene: TRBJ1-1
clone size: -

CDR3 protein: CASRTDSNQPQHF
CDR3 DNA: TGTGCCAGCAGAACAGATAGCAATCAGCCCCAGCATTTT
D gene: -
V gene: TRBV5-8
J gene: TRBJ1-5
clone size: once

CDR3 protein: CASSPTGTQETQYF
CDR3 DNA: TGTGCTAGCAGCCCGACAGGGACCCAAGAGACCCAGTACTTC
D gene: TRBD1
V gene: TRBV7-7
J gene: TRBJ2-5
clone size: -

CDR3 protein: CSVEDPVSYEQYF
CDR3 DNA: TGCAGCGTTGAAGATCCGGTCAGCTACGAGCAGTACTTC
D gene: -
V gene: TRBV29-1
J gene: TRBJ2-7
clone size: -

CDR3 protein: CASSQDRTAYHMNTEAFF
CDR3 DNA: TGCGCCAGCAGCCAAGATCGGACAGCCTACCACATGAACACTGAAGCTTTCTTT
D gene: -
V gene: TRBV4-3
J gene: TRBJ1-1
clone size: -

CDR3 protein: CASSFQDGTDTQYF
CDR3 DNA: TGTGCCAGCAGCTTTCAGGACGGCACAGATACGCAGTATTTT
D gene: -
V gene: TRBV11-1
J gene: TRBJ2-3
clone size: -

CDR3 protein: CASSLWGPANTEAFF
CDR3 DNA: TGTGCCAGCAGCTTATGGGGTCCGGCCAACACTGAAGCTTTCTTT
D gene: -
V gene: TRBV7-3
J gene: TRBJ1-1
clone size: -

CDR3 protein: CASSPTKGGPYNEQFF
CDR3 DNA: TGTGCCAGCAGCCCAACGAAGGGAGGTCCCTACAATGAGCAGTTCTTC
D gene: -
V gene: TRBV7-9
J gene: TRBJ2-1
clone size: -

CDR3 protein: CASSELAPSSYNEQFF
CDR3 DNA: TGTGCCAGCAGTGAACTAGCGCCTAGCTCCTACAATGAGCAGTTCTTC
D gene: -
V gene: TRBV2
J gene: TRBJ2-1
clone size: -

CDR3 protein: CASSSFNEQFF
CDR3 DNA: TGTGCCAGCAGCTCCTTCAATGAGCAGTTCTTC
D gene: -
V gene: TRBV7-2
J gene: TRBJ2-1
clone size: few

CDR3 protein: CASSPGQGGGYTF
CDR3 DNA: TGTGCCAGCAGCCCTGGACAGGGAGGTGGCTACACCTTC
D gene: TRBD1
V gene: TRBV7-3
J gene: TRBJ1-2
clone size: -

CDR3 protein: CASSLGWRTAGNTIYF
CDR3 DNA: TGTGCCAGCAGCTTAGGGTGGAGGACCGCTGGAAACACCATATATTTT
D gene: -
V gene: TRBV5-6
J gene: TRBJ1-3
clone size: -

CDR3 protein: CASSLGPGLAVSGELFF
CDR3 DNA: TGTGCCAGCAGCTTAGGGCCGGGACTAGCGGTATCCGGGGAGCTGTTTTTT
D gene: TRBD2
V gene: TRBV7-6
J gene: TRBJ2-2
clone size: -

CDR3 protein: CASSQEDQSTSDYEQFF
CDR3 DNA: TGCGCCAGCAGCCAAGAGGACCAGTCGACTAGCGACTATGAGCAGTTCTTC
D gene: TRBD2
V gene: TRBV4-1
J gene: TRBJ2-1
clone size: -

CDR3 protein: CASSYFGLAGDNEQFF
CDR3 DNA: TGTGCCAGCAGTTACTTTGGACTAGCGGGAGACAATGAGCAGTTCTTC
D gene: TRBD2
V gene: TRBV6-6
J gene: TRBJ2-1
clone size: -

CDR3 protein: CASRESTGAGETQYF
CDR3 DNA: TGTGCCAGCAGAGAGTCTACAGGGGCTGGGGAGACCCAGTACTTC
D gene: TRBD1
V gene: TRBV6-5
J gene: TRBJ2-5
clone size: once

CDR3 protein: CASSKRGGYTEAFF
CDR3 DNA: TGTGCCAGCAGCAAACGCGGGGGGTACACTGAAGCTTTCTTT
D gene: -
V gene: TRBV6-5
J gene: TRBJ1-1
clone size: -

CDR3 protein: CASNQIGLGANVLTF
CDR3 DNA: TGTGCCAGCAACCAAATCGGCCTTGGGGCCAACGTCCTGACTTTC
D gene: -
V gene: TRBV7-2
J gene: TRBJ2-6
clone size: -

CDR3 protein: CASSQQGRTEAFF
CDR3 DNA: TGTGCCAGCAGCCAACAGGGGCGGACTGAAGCTTTCTTT
D gene: TRBD1
V gene: TRBV5-6
J gene: TRBJ1-1
clone size: -

CDR3 protein: CASSIGAHEQYF
CDR3 DNA: TGTGCCAGTAGTATAGGGGCCCACGAGCAGTACTTC
D gene: -
V gene: TRBV19
J gene: TRBJ2-7
clone size: -

CDR3 protein: CASSLAGAGRSTGEQFF
CDR3 DNA: TGCGCCAGCAGCTTGGCAGGTGCGGGACGCTCCACAGGTGAGCAGTTCTTC
D gene: -
V gene: TRBV5-1
J gene: TRBJ2-1
clone size: -

CDR3 protein: CASSVTGVGETQYF
CDR3 DNA: TGTGCCAGCAGCGTAACGGGGGTCGGTGAGACCCAGTACTTC
D gene: -
V gene: TRBV9
J gene: TRBJ2-5
clone size: -

CDR3 protein: CASSPSTYNSPLHF
CDR3 DNA: TGTGCCAGCTCCCCGAGTACCTATAATTCACCCCTCCACTTT
D gene: -
V gene: TRBV18
J gene: TRBJ1-6
clone size: -

CDR3 protein: CASSLGSGANVLTF
CDR3 DNA: TGTGCCAGCAGCTTGGGGTCTGGGGCCAACGTCCTGACTTTC
D gene: -
V gene: TRBV5-4
J gene: TRBJ2-6
clone size: -

CDR3 protein: CASSQLRLDTEAFF
CDR3 DNA: TGTGCCAGCAGCCAATTGAGGCTGGACACTGAAGCTTTCTTT
D gene: -
V gene: TRBV4-2
J gene: TRBJ1-1
clone size: -

CDR3 protein: CASSPIPGTGKSEQYF
CDR3 DNA: TGTGCCAGCAGCCCTATTCCCGGGACAGGGAAGTCCGAGCAGTACTTC
D gene: TRBD1
V gene: TRBV7-2
J gene: TRBJ2-7
clone size: -

CDR3 protein: CASSLNLNYEQYF
CDR3 DNA: TGTGCCAGTAGCTTGAATTTAAACTACGAGCAGTACTTC
D gene: -
V gene: TRBV19
J gene: TRBJ2-7
clone size: -

CDR3 protein: CASSLGRELQQFF
CDR3 DNA: TGTGCCAGCAGCTTAGGCAGGGAGCTCCAGCAGTTCTTC
D gene: -
V gene: TRBV7-2
J gene: TRBJ2-1
clone size: -

CDR3 protein: CASSEIGRGSSYEQYF
CDR3 DNA: TGTGCCAGCAGTGAAATCGGCCGGGGATCGAGCTACGAGCAGTACTTC
D gene: -
V gene: TRBV2
J gene: TRBJ2-7
clone size: -

CDR3 protein: CAWGRVGDSYEQYF
CDR3 DNA: TGTGCCTGGGGCAGAGTCGGCGACTCCTACGAGCAGTACTTC
D gene: -
V gene: TRBV30
J gene: TRBJ2-7
clone size: -

CDR3 protein: CASSLGAGGNQPQHF
CDR3 DNA: TGCGCCAGCAGCTTGGGGGCCGGGGGCAATCAGCCCCAGCATTTT
D gene: -
V gene: TRBV5-1
J gene: TRBJ1-5
clone size: -

CDR3 protein: CARSLGQGEPEAFF
CDR3 DNA: TGTGCCAGAAGCTTGGGACAGGGAGAGCCTGAAGCTTTCTTT
D gene: TRBD1
V gene: TRBV5-3
J gene: TRBJ1-1
clone size: -

CDR3 protein: CAIRGRENEKLFF
CDR3 DNA: TGTGCCATCAGGGGACGAGAAAATGAAAAACTGTTTTTT
D gene: -
V gene: TRBV10-3
J gene: TRBJ1-4
clone size: -